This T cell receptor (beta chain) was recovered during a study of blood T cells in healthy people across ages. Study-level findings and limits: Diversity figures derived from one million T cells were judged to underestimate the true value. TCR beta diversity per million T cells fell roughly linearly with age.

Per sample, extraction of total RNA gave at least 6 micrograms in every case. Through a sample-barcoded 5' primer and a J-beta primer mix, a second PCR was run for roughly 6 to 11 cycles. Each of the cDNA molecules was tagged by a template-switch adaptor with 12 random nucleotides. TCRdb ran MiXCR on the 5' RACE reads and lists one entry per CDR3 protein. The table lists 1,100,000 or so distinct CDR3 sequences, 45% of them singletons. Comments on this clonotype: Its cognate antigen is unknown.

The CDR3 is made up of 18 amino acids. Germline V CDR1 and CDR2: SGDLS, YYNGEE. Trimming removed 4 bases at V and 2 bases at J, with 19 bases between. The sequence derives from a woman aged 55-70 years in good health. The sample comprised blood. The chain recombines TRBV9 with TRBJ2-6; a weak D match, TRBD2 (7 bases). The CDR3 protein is CASSPRGAETTGANVLTF. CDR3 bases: TGTGCCAGCAGCCCCCGGGGGGCCGAGACGACTGGGGCCAACGTCCTGACTTTC.